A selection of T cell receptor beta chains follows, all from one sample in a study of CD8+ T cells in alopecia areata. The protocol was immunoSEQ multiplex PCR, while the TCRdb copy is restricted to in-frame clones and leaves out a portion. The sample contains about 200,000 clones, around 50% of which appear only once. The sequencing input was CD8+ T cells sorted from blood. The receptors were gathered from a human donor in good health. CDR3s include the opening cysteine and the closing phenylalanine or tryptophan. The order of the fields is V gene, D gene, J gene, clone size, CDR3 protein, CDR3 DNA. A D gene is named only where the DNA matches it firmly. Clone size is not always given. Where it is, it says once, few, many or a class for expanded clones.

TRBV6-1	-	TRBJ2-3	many	CASSEDGGGTDTQYF	TGTGCCAGCAGTGAAGACGGCGGGGGCACAGATACGCAGTATTTT
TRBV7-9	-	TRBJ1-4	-	CASSSWTDTNEKLFF	TGTGCCAGCAGCTCGTGGACAGATACTAATGAAAAACTGTTTTTT
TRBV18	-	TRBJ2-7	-	CASSPQAGRYEQYF	TGTGCCAGCTCACCACAGGCAGGGAGGTACGAGCAGTACTTC
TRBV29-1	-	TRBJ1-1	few	CSVGVYEAFF	TGCAGCGTTGGAGTTTATGAAGCTTTCTTT
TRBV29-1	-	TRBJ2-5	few	CSVGPKLGRPLETQYF	TGCAGCGTTGGCCCCAAGCTGGGAAGGCCCCTGGAGACCCAGTACTTC
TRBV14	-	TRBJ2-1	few	CASSPYSYNEQFF	TGTGCCAGCAGCCCCTACTCCTACAATGAGCAGTTCTTC
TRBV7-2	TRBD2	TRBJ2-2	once	CASSQADSGVTGELFF	TGTGCCAGCAGCCAGGCGGATAGCGGGGTCACCGGGGAGCTGTTTTTT
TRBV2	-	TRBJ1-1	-	CASSLLGAPNTEAFF	TGTGCCAGCTCCCTACTGGGGGCGCCAAACACTGAAGCTTTCTTT
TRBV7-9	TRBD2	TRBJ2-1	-	CASTSPGERGRNEQFF	TGTGCCAGCACCTCACCCGGGGAGCGGGGGCGGAATGAGCAGTTCTTC
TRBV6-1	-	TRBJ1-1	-	CASSLGENTEAFF	TGTGCCAGCAGTCTCGGGGAGAACACTGAAGCTTTCTTT
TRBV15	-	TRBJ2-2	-	CATSLSWVGELFF	TGTGCCACCAGCCTTTCGTGGGTTGGGGAGCTGTTTTTT
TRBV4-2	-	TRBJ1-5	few	CASSQVAADSNQPQHF	TGTGCCAGCAGCCAAGTGGCTGCAGATAGCAATCAGCCCCAGCATTTT
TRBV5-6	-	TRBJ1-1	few	CASSLGALNTEAFF	TGTGCCAGCAGCTTGGGAGCGTTGAACACTGAAGCTTTCTTT
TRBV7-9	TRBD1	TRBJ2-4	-	CASSPGQGYSDIQYF	TGTGCCAGCAGCCCTGGACAGGGTTATAGCGACATTCAGTACTTC
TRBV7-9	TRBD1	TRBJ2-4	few	CASSLDRAWENIQYF	TGTGCCAGCAGCCTCGACAGGGCTTGGGAAAACATTCAGTACTTC
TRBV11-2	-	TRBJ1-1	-	CASSPGTDYEAFF	TGTGCCAGCAGCCCCGGGACTGACTATGAAGCTTTCTTT
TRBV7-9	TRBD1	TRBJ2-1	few	CASSFRDRALDEQFF	TGTGCCAGCAGCTTCCGGGACAGGGCTTTGGATGAGCAGTTCTTC
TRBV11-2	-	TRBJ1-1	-	CASSLKPVGHNTEAFF	TGTGCCAGCAGCTTGAAGCCGGTGGGACACAACACTGAAGCTTTCTTT
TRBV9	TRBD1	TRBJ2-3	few	CASSVGQGVTDTQYF	TGTGCCAGCAGCGTAGGACAGGGGGTAACAGATACGCAGTATTTT
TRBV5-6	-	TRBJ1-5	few	CASSLYRQSNQPQHF	TGTGCCAGCAGCTTGTATCGTCAGAGCAATCAGCCCCAGCATTTT
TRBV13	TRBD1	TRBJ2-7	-	CASAGTVDGEQYF	TGTGCCAGCGCCGGGACAGTAGATGGCGAGCAGTACTTC
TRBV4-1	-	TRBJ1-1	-	CASSQASGADTEAFF	TGCGCCAGCAGCCAAGCCTCAGGGGCGGACACTGAAGCTTTCTTT
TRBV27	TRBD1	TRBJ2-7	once	CASSDLPGQGHEQYF	TGTGCCAGCAGCGACCTCCCGGGACAGGGCCACGAGCAGTACTTC
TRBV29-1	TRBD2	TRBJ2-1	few	CSGGLAGEQFF	TGCAGCGGGGGACTAGCAGGTGAGCAGTTCTTC
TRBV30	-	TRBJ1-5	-	CAWSTGSGDQPQHF	TGTGCCTGGAGTACAGGGTCAGGGGATCAGCCCCAGCATTTT
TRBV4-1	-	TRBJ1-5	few	CASSQGGGANQPQHF	TGCGCCAGCAGCCAAGGGGGGGGTGCCAATCAGCCCCAGCATTTT
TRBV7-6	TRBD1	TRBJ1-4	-	CASSPPGGQSSEKLFF	TGTGCCAGCAGCCCCCCAGGGGGTCAATCTAGTGAAAAACTGTTTTTT
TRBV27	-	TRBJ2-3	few	CASSRGLTDTQYF	TGTGCCAGCAGTCGCGGGCTCACAGATACGCAGTATTTT
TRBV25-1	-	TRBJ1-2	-	CASSGGEGLDYGYTF	TGTGCCAGCAGTGGCGGCGAGGGTCTCGACTATGGCTACACCTTC
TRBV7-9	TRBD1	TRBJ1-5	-	CASSPGGWDGNQPQHF	TGTGCCAGCAGCCCAGGGGGCTGGGATGGCAATCAGCCCCAGCATTTT
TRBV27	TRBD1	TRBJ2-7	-	CASSLIAGGYEQYF	TGTGCCAGCAGTTTAATCGCAGGGGGCTACGAGCAGTACTTC
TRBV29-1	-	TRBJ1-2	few	CSASGGDGYTF	TGCAGCGCCTCGGGTGGGGATGGCTACACCTTC
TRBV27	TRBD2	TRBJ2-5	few	CASSPGLAGMETQYF	TGTGCCAGCAGTCCGGGACTAGCGGGGATGGAGACCCAGTACTTC
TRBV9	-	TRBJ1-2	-	CASSVAGGAGYTF	TGTGCCAGCAGCGTAGCGGGGGGCGCGGGCTACACCTTC
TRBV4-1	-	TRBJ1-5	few	CASSPWMLNQPQHF	TGCGCCAGCAGCCCTTGGATGCTGAATCAGCCCCAGCATTTT
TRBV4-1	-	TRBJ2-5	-	CASSPFQGGTFKETQYF	TGCGCCAGCAGCCCATTCCAGGGGGGAACCTTCAAAGAGACCCAGTACTTC
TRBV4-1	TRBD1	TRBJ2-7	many	CASSIGQGGGQYEQYF	TGCGCCAGCAGCATAGGACAGGGAGGAGGACAGTACGAGCAGTACTTC
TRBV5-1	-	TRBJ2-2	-	CASSLGDTNTGELFF	TGCGCCAGCAGCTTAGGGGACACGAACACCGGGGAGCTGTTTTTT
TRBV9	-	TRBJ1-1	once	CASSVVTGSAEAFF	TGTGCCAGCAGCGTAGTTACAGGTAGCGCTGAAGCTTTCTTT
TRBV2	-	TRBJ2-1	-	CASSWTEGEQFF	TGTGCCAGCAGCTGGACCGAGGGCGAGCAGTTCTTC
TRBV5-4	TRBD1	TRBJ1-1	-	CASSLETGGTEAFF	TGTGCCAGCAGCTTGGAAACAGGGGGAACTGAAGCCTTCTTT
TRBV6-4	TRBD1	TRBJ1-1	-	CASRDTGDTEAFF	TGTGCCAGCAGGGATACAGGGGACACTGAAGCTTTCTTT
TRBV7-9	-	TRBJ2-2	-	CASSLDRNTGELFF	TGTGCCAGCAGCCTTGACAGGAACACCGGGGAGCTGTTTTTT
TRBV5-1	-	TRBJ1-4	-	CASSFRHVNEKLFF	TGCGCCAGCAGCTTCCGACACGTGAATGAAAAACTGTTTTTT
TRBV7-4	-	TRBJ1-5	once	CASSFRGNSNQPQHF	TGTGCCAGCAGTTTCAGGGGAAATAGCAATCAGCCCCAGCATTTT
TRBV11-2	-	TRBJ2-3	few	CASSYTDTQYF	TGTGCCAGCAGTTACACAGATACGCAGTATTTT
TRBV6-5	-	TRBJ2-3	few	CASSPSGGDADTQYF	TGTGCCAGCAGTCCTTCGGGCGGGGACGCAGATACGCAGTATTTT
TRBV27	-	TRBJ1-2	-	CASRPRQNYGYTF	TGTGCCAGCAGACCTAGACAGAACTATGGCTACACCTTC
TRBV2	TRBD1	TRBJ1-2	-	CASSPLSGQGRGYTF	TGTGCCAGCAGTCCCCTATCCGGACAGGGGAGAGGCTACACCTTC